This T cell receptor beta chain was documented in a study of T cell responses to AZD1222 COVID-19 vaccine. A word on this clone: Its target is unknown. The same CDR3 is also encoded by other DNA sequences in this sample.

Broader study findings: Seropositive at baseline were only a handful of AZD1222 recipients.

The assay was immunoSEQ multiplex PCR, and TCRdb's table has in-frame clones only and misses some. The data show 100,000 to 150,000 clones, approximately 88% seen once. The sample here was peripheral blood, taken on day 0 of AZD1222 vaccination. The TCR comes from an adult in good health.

For the CDR3, the DNA is TGTGCCAGCAGTCCCTCCGCGGGGGGGATCTACGAGCAGTACTTC. It encodes CASSPSAGGIYEQYF. V usage is TRBV28 and J usage is TRBJ2-7, with 9 positions matching TRBD2. Germline V gene sequence: CDR1 MDHEN, CDR2 SYDVKM. J was trimmed by 3 bases and V by 5 bases; bases with no gene match: 8. The CDR3 runs to 15 residues.